The text below deals with one TCR beta chain. Trimming took off 0 bases at V and 7 bases at J, with 10 bases between the two ends. Germline V CDR1 and CDR2: MGHRA, YSYEKL. The CDR3 consists of 14 residues. Per the authors' pipeline: Counts of nucleated cells, estimated from reference gene primer amplification, were obtained. Clones were sequenced by immunoSEQ multiplex PCR, and TCRdb holds only the in-frame ones, with some missing. That table supplies the V and J calls and clone size; D and trimming were determined from the DNA. The sample consists of roughly 59,000 clones, roughly 80% of them appearing once. This sample was included in a study of blood T cell repertoires in COVID-19. Study information: Samples came from the United States, Italy and Spain, spanning acute and convalescent COVID-19. PBMCs, B-cell-depleted T cells, or T cells were the source of the cDNA or gDNA that made up the material.

The sequenced sample consisted of peripheral blood. The receptor comes from a human donor in a cohort sampled during active COVID-19. The V and J genes are TRBV4-1 and TRBJ2-1; D perhaps matches TRBD2 (5 bases). In nucleotides, the CDR3 is TGCGCCAGCAGCCAAGAACTGGGAGAAAATGAGCAGTTCTTC. This translates into CASSQELGENEQFF.